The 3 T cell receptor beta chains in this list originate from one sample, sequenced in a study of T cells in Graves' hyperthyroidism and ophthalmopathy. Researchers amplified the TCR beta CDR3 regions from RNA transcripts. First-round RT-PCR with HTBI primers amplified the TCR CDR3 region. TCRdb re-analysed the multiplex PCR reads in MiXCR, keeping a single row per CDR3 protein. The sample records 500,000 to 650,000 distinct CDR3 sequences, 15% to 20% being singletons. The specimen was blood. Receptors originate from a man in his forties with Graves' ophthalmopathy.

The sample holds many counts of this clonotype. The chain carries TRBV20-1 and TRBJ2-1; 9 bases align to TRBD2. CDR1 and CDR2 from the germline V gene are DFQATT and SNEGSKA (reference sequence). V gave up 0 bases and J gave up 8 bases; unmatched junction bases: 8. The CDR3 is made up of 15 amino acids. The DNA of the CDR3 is TGCAGTGCTAGAGATATGCGGGGGGGCCTAGATGAGCAGTTCTTC. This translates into CSARDMRGGLDEQFF.

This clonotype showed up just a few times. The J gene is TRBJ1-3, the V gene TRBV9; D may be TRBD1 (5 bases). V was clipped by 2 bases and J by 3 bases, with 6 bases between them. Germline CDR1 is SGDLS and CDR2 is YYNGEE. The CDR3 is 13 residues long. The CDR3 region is CASSVGLGNTIYF. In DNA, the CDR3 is TGTGCCAGCAGCGTGGGGCTTGGAAACACCATATATTTT.

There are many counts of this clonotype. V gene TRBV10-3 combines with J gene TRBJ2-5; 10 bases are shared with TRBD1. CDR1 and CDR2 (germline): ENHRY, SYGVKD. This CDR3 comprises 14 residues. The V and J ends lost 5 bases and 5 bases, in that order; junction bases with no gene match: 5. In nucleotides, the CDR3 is TGTGCCATCAGTACGGGACAGGGGACGGAGACCCAGTACTTC. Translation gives CAISTGQGTETQYF.